The 30 T cell receptor beta chains below come from one sample, sequenced in a study of blood T cell repertoires in COVID-19. The data were produced by immunoSEQ multiplex PCR, yet TCRdb's version contains in-frame clones alone and is incomplete. The table records approximately 190,000 clones, roughly four fifths of them present only once. The sequencing sample was made of peripheral blood. Receptors were obtained from a woman aged 35 to 49 with acute or convalescent COVID-19.

The J gene is TRBJ2-1, the V gene TRBV20-1, with a possible D match to TRBD2 (6 bases). The CDR3 spans 15 residues. Germline V gene data show CDR1 as DFQATT and CDR2 as SNEGSKA (reference sequence). V was pared by 3 bases and J by 7 bases, with 19 bases between. CDR3 region: CSASMGGTPFNEQFF. The CDR3 DNA reads as TGCAGTGCTAGTATGGGCGGGACCCCCTTTAATGAGCAGTTCTTC.

The V call is TRBV15, the J call TRBJ2-7, with D possibly being TRBD1 (6 bases). The CDR3 extends over 11 amino acids. V was clipped by 8 bases and J by 3 bases, with 8 bases between them. Looked up from germline, CDR1 is LNHNV and CDR2 is YYDKDF (reference sequence). The CDR3 DNA reads as TGTGCCACCGGACAGTACTACGAGCAGTACTTC. Translated, it gives CATGQYYEQYF. Full variable domain (outside the CDR3, taken from reference TRBV15 and TRBJ2-7): DAMVIQNPRYQVTQFGKPVTLSCSQTLNHNVMYWYQQKSSQAPKLLFHYYDKDFNNEADTPDNFQSRRPNTSFCFLDIRSPGLGDTAMYLCATGQYYEQYFGPGTRLTVT.

This rearrangement joins TRBV6-5 to TRBJ2-7, with TRBD1 identical over 11 bases. Germline loops: CDR1 MNHEY, CDR2 SVGAGI. The J segment lost 6 bases and the V segment lost 4 bases, leaving 5 bases of the junction unmatched. The CDR3 sequence is 14 residues long. CDR3 sequence (DNA): TGTGCCAGCAGTTTGGACAGGGGGCGTCTCGAGCAGTACTTC. Its translation is CASSLDRGRLEQYF.

This clone showed up just once. The rearrangement joins TRBV12-5 to TRBJ2-1; 10 nucleotides line up with TRBD1. The germline V gene has CDR1 LGHNT and CDR2 FRNRAP. This CDR3 has 16 residues. V lost 6 bases to trimming and J lost 0 bases; unmatched junction nucleotides: 5. CDR3 sequence: CASGNWTGGSYNEQFF. DNA of the CDR3: TGTGCTAGTGGCAACTGGACAGGGGGCTCCTACAATGAGCAGTTCTTC.

The chain combines TRBV9 with TRBJ1-2, with a weak D call TRBD1 (6 bases). From germline, CDR1 is SGDLS and CDR2 YYNGEE. The CDR3 loop spans 13 amino acids. The V and J ends lost 2 bases and 6 bases respectively, with 11 bases between them. The CDR3 here is CASSVTGRDGYTF. CDR3 bases: TGTGCCAGCAGCGTCACAGGGAGGGATGGCTACACCTTC.

J is TRBJ2-7 and V is TRBV28, with 16 bases that match TRBD2. V dropped 7 bases and J dropped 6; count of bases not matched to a gene: 3. The CDR3 sequence is 14 residues long. Germline CDR1 and CDR2: MDHEN and SYDVKM. The CDR3 protein is CASKGLAGGREQYF. CDR3 nucleotides: TGTGCCAGCAAGGGACTAGCGGGGGGGCGCGAGCAGTACTTC.

The gene calls are TRBV18 and TRBJ2-7; D is unclear. Deletions cut 3 bases from V and 2 bases from J, with 11 bases between. From germline, CDR1 is KGHSH and CDR2 LQKENI. The CDR3 is 14 residues long. The CDR3, as DNA: TGTGCCAGCTCACCGGGTCAGGCAGCCTACGAGCAGTACTTC. It is translated as CASSPGQAAYEQYF.

J is TRBJ1-2 and V is TRBV28; 7 bases agree with TRBD1. The CDR3 contains 13 residues. Trimming took 5 bases from V and 4 from J; bases not matched to a gene: 4. Germline V gene data show CDR1 as MDHEN and CDR2 as SYDVKM. Here the CDR3 reads CASSPGQTYGYTF. DNA of the CDR3: TGTGCCAGCAGTCCGGGACAGACCTATGGCTACACCTTC.

The chain is built from TRBV30 and TRBJ1-5, with D tentatively TRBD1 (5 bases). Trimming pared 2 bases from V and 9 bases from J, leaving 17 bases between. The CDR3 length is 14 residues. Germline CDR1 and CDR2: GTSNPN and SVGIG (reference sequence). The CDR3: CAWSLGGSLGPQHF. CDR3 coding DNA: TGTGCCTGGAGTTTGGGGGGGTCACTGGGGCCCCAGCATTTT.

The genes are TRBV7-2 and TRBJ2-1; 12 bases match TRBD2. After removal of 5 bases from V and 7 bases from J, the junction contained 6 bases not matched to a gene. The germline V gene has CDR1 SGHTA and CDR2 FQGNSA. This CDR3 contains 15 residues. CDR3 bases: TGTGCCAGCAGCAGAACTAGCGGGAGGTTAAATGAGCAGTTCTTC. This translates into CASSRTSGRLNEQFF.

The rearrangement uses TRBV3-1 (or the pseudogene TRBV3-2) and TRBJ2-5, with 7 bases matching TRBD2. The CDR3 length is 14 residues. CDR1 is LGHDT and CDR2 is YNNKEL in the germline V gene (reference sequence). V lost 4 bases and J lost 4; bases outside the gene matches: 6. CDR3 sequence reads: CASSPWASGETQYF. Here the CDR3 DNA reads TGTGCCAGCAGCCCCTGGGCTAGCGGAGAGACCCAGTACTTC.

The chain has TRBV7-9 and TRBJ2-2; 7 bases map to TRBD1. V was pared by 11 bases and J by 0 bases, with 3 bases of the junction left unmatched. CDR1 and CDR2 (germline): SEHNR, FQNEAQ (reference sequence). The CDR3 totals 13 residues. CDR3 amino acids: CAGDSANTGELFF. CDR3 DNA: TGTGCCGGGGACAGCGCGAACACCGGGGAGCTGTTTTTT.

The chain recombines TRBV3-1 (or the pseudogene TRBV3-2) with TRBJ2-1, with D unresolved. V shed 1 base and J shed 10 bases, with 8 bases lying between them. From germline, CDR1 is LGHDT and CDR2 YNNKEL (reference sequence). CDR3 size: 12 residues. CDR3 DNA: TGTGCCAGCAGCCAAGCTGCTAGAGAGCAGTTCTTC. Its protein is CASSQAAREQFF.

This clone was seen a handful of times. V usage is TRBV10-3 and J usage is TRBJ1-6; D remains ambiguous. This CDR3 contains 12 residues. V was shortened by 10 bases and J by 7 bases, with 11 bases between the two germline ends. The germline CDR1 and CDR2 sequences are ENHRY and SYGVKD. The CDR3 nucleotides are TGTGCCAGCCTAGATGGCAATTCACCCCTCCACTTT. Encoded protein: CASLDGNSPLHF.

The CDR3 loop is CASSPTSGGQETQYF. The CDR3 region has the DNA TGTGCCAGCTCACCAACTAGCGGGGGACAAGAGACCCAGTACTTC. The chain joins TRBV18 to TRBJ2-5; 11 bases are a match to TRBD2. The germline V gene has CDR1 KGHSH and CDR2 LQKENI. J lost 2 bases, V lost 2 bases, and 1 base had no gene match. The CDR3 length is 15 residues.

There are a few counts of this clone. CDR3 DNA: TGCGCCAGCAGCTTCAACGGGGACACTGAAGCTTTCTTT. Translating gives CASSFNGDTEAFF. This chain links TRBV5-1 with TRBJ1-1, with D hard to call. In germline, CDR1 is SGHRS, CDR2 YFSETQ. The ends were cut back, 2 bases at V and 3 bases at J, with 8 bases in the middle. CDR3 size: 13 residues.

This clone was picked up one time. The genes are TRBV6-5 and TRBJ2-4; D gene uncertain. CDR1 MNHEY and CDR2 SVGAGI come from the germline V gene. Trimming took off 6 bases at V and 15 bases at J, with 18 bases between the two ends. The CDR3 totals 12 residues. In DNA, the CDR3 is TGTGCCAGCAGGACTTCCGATAGCCACTGGTACTTC. Amino acids: CASRTSDSHWYF.

The rearrangement uses TRBV7-8 and TRBJ2-1, with 8 bases aligning to TRBD1. The germline V gene has CDR1 SGHVS and CDR2 FQNEAQ. The length of the CDR3 is 13 residues. The junction had 9 bases not matched to a gene; V was cut back by 7 bases and J by 10 bases. The CDR3 here is CASTADRAREQFF. The DNA of the CDR3 is TGTGCCAGCACCGCGGACAGGGCACGAGAGCAGTTCTTC.

The V and J genes are TRBV5-1 and TRBJ1-1, with D unresolved. Germline-derived CDR1 and CDR2 are SGHRS and YFSETQ. The CDR3 length is 14 residues. Trimming removed 4 bases at V and 3 bases at J, with 13 bases between. CDR3 nucleotide sequence: TGCGCCAGCAGCCCCCGGGAACAATACACTGAAGCTTTCTTT. Translated, it gives CASSPREQYTEAFF. The full variable domain, its missing parts supplied by reference TRBV5-1 and TRBJ1-1, is KAGVTQTPRYLIKTRGQQVTLSCSPISGHRSVSWYQQTPGQGLQFLFEYFSETQRNKGNFPGRFSGRQFSNSRSEMNVSTLELGDSALYLCASSPREQYTEAFFGQGTRLTVV.

This rearrangement joins TRBV2 to TRBJ2-7; D is unclear. The V end lost 4 bases, the J end lost 1 base, and 8 bases lay between the germline ends. The CDR3 covers 13 residues. Germline V gives CDR1 SNHLY, CDR2 FYNNEI. For the CDR3, the DNA is TGTGCCAGCAGTGGCGTTCTTTCCTACGAGCAGTACTTC. Protein product: CASSGVLSYEQYF.

The V and J genes are TRBV30 and TRBJ1-5, with TRBD1 identical over 7 bases. The germline V gene has CDR1 GTSNPN and CDR2 SVGIG (reference sequence). CDR3 length equals 12 residues. Trimming at V came to 0 bases and at J to 11 bases, leaving 4 bases not matched to a gene. CDR3 DNA: TGTGCCTGGAGTGTATCGGGACAGACCCAGCATTTT. Protein: CAWSVSGQTQHF.

The rearrangement joins TRBV19 to TRBJ2-3; D gene unclear. CDR1 and CDR2 (germline): LNHDA, SQIVND (reference sequence). V lost 6 bases to trimming and J lost 1 base, with 8 bases between them. CDR3 length equals 13 residues. Written as DNA, the CDR3 is TGTGCCAGTAGCACCACGGGCACAGATACGCAGTATTTT. Protein: CASSTTGTDTQYF.

The chain carries TRBV28 and TRBJ2-7, with TRBD1 matching 7 bases. The V segment lost 8 bases and the J segment 12 bases; nucleotides outside the gene matches: 16. CDR1 is MDHEN and CDR2 is SYDVKM in the germline V gene. The CDR3 contains 13 residues. The CDR3 nucleotides are TGTGCCAGCTGTAGACAGGGCACCAGCTCCTGGTACTTC. Its protein is CASCRQGTSSWYF.

The chain uses TRBV6-4 and TRBJ1-5, with TRBD1 matching over 9 bases. Looked up from germline, CDR1 is MRHNA and CDR2 is SNTAGT. J lost 4 bases, V lost 5 bases, and 3 bases had no gene match. CDR3 length: 14 residues. The chain's CDR3 is CASSPGQGNQPQHF. The CDR3 DNA reads as TGTGCCAGCAGTCCGGGACAGGGAAATCAGCCCCAGCATTTT.

The rearrangement uses TRBV7-3 and TRBJ2-5; a weak D match, TRBD2 (6 bases). V dropped 3 bases and J dropped 1 base, with 21 bases sitting between them. Germline V gives CDR1 SGHTA, CDR2 FQGTGA. This CDR3 has 18 amino acids. The CDR3 loop reads CASSLGPRGAGGQETQYF. For the CDR3, the DNA is TGTGCCAGCAGCTTGGGGCCGAGAGGAGCGGGCGGCCAAGAGACCCAGTACTTC.

J is TRBJ1-5 and V is TRBV5-8; weak D call: TRBD1 (5 bases). V was cut by 1 base and J by 5 bases, with 16 bases left in between. There are 16 residues in the CDR3. The V gene's germline CDR1 is SGHTS and CDR2 YDEGEE. Here the CDR3 reads CASSLSRWGGDQPQHF. In DNA, the CDR3 is TGTGCCAGCAGCTTGAGCCGTTGGGGGGGAGATCAGCCCCAGCATTTT.

The V and J genes are TRBV6-4 and TRBJ1-1; tentatively, D is TRBD1 (5 bases). The germline CDR1 and CDR2 sequences are MRHNA and SNTAGT. The V and J ends lost 3 bases and 5 bases respectively, with 13 bases between them. CDR3 size: 14 residues. This CDR3 reads CASSERGGSTEAFF. CDR3 nucleotides: TGTGCCAGCAGTGAGAGGGGAGGGTCGACTGAAGCTTTCTTT.

The chain combines TRBV4-2 with TRBJ1-6; 7 nucleotides line up with TRBD1. Germline lookup yields CDR1 LGHNA and CDR2 YNFKEQ. The CDR3 totals 18 residues. Unmatched junction bases numbered 5, after V lost 0 bases and J lost 0 bases. The CDR3 loop reads CASSQDKDRSSYNSPLHF. CDR3 DNA: TGTGCCAGCAGCCAAGATAAGGACAGGAGCTCCTATAATTCACCCCTCCACTTT.

The chain carries TRBV3-1 (or the pseudogene TRBV3-2) and TRBJ1-4; no definite D call. V gave up 4 bases and J gave up 8 bases, with 14 bases separating them. Looked up from germline, CDR1 is LGHDT and CDR2 is YNNKEL (reference sequence). This CDR3 has 14 residues. CDR3 nucleotide sequence: TGTGCCAGCAGCCCGGATGGGAGCCGAGAAAAACTGTTTTTT. Amino acids: CASSPDGSREKLFF.

V is TRBV4-2 and J is TRBJ1-1; 7 bases align to TRBD1. J lost 0 bases, V lost 0 bases, and 10 bases had no gene match. Per the germline V gene, CDR1 is LGHNA and CDR2 is YNFKEQ. The CDR3 is 18 amino acids. In DNA, the CDR3 is TGTGCCAGCAGCCAAGATCGCGTCCAGGGGGATATGAACACTGAAGCTTTCTTT. Protein sequence: CASSQDRVQGDMNTEAFF.